This is a list of T cell receptor beta chains from one sample in a study of beta chain features in type 1 diabetes. This table comes from immunoSEQ multiplex PCR, and its TCRdb copy is limited to in-frame clones, with some not included. This table has roughly 150,000 clones, around a tenth appearing once. The sample was central memory CD4+ T cells from blood. The receptors originated from a man aged 25-40 years with type 1 diabetes. Both conserved end residues are part of each CDR3. The order of the fields is CDR3 protein, CDR3 DNA, J gene, clone size, V gene, D gene. The D gene is left open where the match is weak. Size values are once, few and many counts, or a class for expanded clones, and some rows have none.

CDR3aa: CASSETGSNEQFF
CDR3nt: TGTGCCAGCAGTGAAACAGGGAGCAATGAGCAGTTCTTC
j_gene: TRBJ2-1
abundance: NA
v_gene: TRBV6-1
d_gene: NA

CDR3aa: CASSPPKDSWMNTGELFF
CDR3nt: TGTGCCAGCAGCCCCCCGAAGGACAGTTGGATGAACACCGGGGAGCTGTTTTTT
j_gene: TRBJ2-2
abundance: few
v_gene: TRBV7-3
d_gene: NA

CDR3aa: CASSFVNSYEQYF
CDR3nt: TGTGCCAGCAGCTTCGTTAACTCCTACGAGCAGTACTTC
j_gene: TRBJ2-7
abundance: NA
v_gene: TRBV5-4
d_gene: NA

CDR3aa: CASCIRGADTQYF
CDR3nt: TGTGCCAGCTGTATTCGGGGGGCAGATACGCAGTATTTT
j_gene: TRBJ2-3
abundance: NA
v_gene: TRBV2
d_gene: TRBD2

CDR3aa: CASSYAGRYEQYF
CDR3nt: TGTGCCAGCAGTTATGCGGGGAGGTACGAGCAGTACTTC
j_gene: TRBJ2-7
abundance: NA
v_gene: TRBV27
d_gene: NA

CDR3aa: CASSVLGGSEAFF
CDR3nt: TGCGCCAGCAGCGTTCTAGGGGGATCTGAAGCTTTCTTT
j_gene: TRBJ1-1
abundance: NA
v_gene: TRBV5-1
d_gene: NA

CDR3aa: CASSETGGAAGELFF
CDR3nt: TGTGCCAGCTCCGAGACAGGGGGCGCCGCCGGGGAGCTGTTTTTT
j_gene: TRBJ2-2
abundance: NA
v_gene: TRBV18
d_gene: TRBD1

CDR3aa: CASSPSPYTEAFF
CDR3nt: TGTGCCAGCAGTCCATCCCCATACACTGAAGCTTTCTTT
j_gene: TRBJ1-1
abundance: few
v_gene: TRBV7-9
d_gene: NA

CDR3aa: CASSPRRPDEQYF
CDR3nt: TGTGCCAGCTCGCCTCGGAGGCCTGACGAGCAGTACTTC
j_gene: TRBJ2-7
abundance: few
v_gene: TRBV18
d_gene: NA

CDR3aa: CASSLARNEQFF
CDR3nt: TGTGCCAGCAGCCTGGCTAGGAATGAGCAGTTCTTC
j_gene: TRBJ2-1
abundance: NA
v_gene: TRBV13
d_gene: NA

CDR3aa: CASSPSGGIYDEQFF
CDR3nt: TGTGCCAGCAGCCCCTCGGGCGGGATTTACGATGAGCAGTTCTTC
j_gene: TRBJ2-1
abundance: NA
v_gene: TRBV9
d_gene: NA

CDR3aa: CASRSGGYEQYF
CDR3nt: TGTGCCAGCAGGTCGGGGGGATACGAGCAGTACTTC
j_gene: TRBJ2-7
abundance: few
v_gene: TRBV2
d_gene: TRBD2

CDR3aa: CSVRQGAGTYEQYF
CDR3nt: TGCAGCGTCCGGCAGGGGGCCGGAACCTACGAGCAGTACTTC
j_gene: TRBJ2-7
abundance: NA
v_gene: TRBV29-1
d_gene: TRBD1

CDR3aa: CASISSYEQYF
CDR3nt: TGTGCCAGCATTAGCTCCTACGAGCAGTACTTC
j_gene: TRBJ2-7
abundance: few
v_gene: TRBV28
d_gene: NA

CDR3aa: CASSLGSGSQHQQYF
CDR3nt: TGCGCCAGCAGCTTGGGTAGCGGGAGTCAACACCAGCAGTACTTC
j_gene: TRBJ2-7
abundance: NA
v_gene: TRBV5-1
d_gene: TRBD2

CDR3aa: CASSQNSFNQPQHF
CDR3nt: TGCGCCAGCAGCCAAAATAGCTTTAATCAGCCCCAGCATTTT
j_gene: TRBJ1-5
abundance: once
v_gene: TRBV4-3
d_gene: NA

CDR3aa: CSSESGTGSTDTQYF
CDR3nt: TGCAGCTCGGAGTCCGGGACAGGGAGTACAGATACGCAGTATTTT
j_gene: TRBJ2-3
abundance: few
v_gene: TRBV29-1
d_gene: TRBD1

CDR3aa: CASSPRGLAGEETQYF
CDR3nt: TGTGCCAGCAGCCCAAGGGGACTAGCGGGAGAAGAGACCCAGTACTTC
j_gene: TRBJ2-5
abundance: few
v_gene: TRBV7-9
d_gene: TRBD2

CDR3aa: CASSYQREIAGELFF
CDR3nt: TGCGCCAGCAGCTACCAGCGGGAGATCGCCGGGGAGCTGTTTTTT
j_gene: TRBJ2-2
abundance: NA
v_gene: TRBV4-3
d_gene: TRBD2

CDR3aa: CASSSTGTGNNEQFF
CDR3nt: TGTGCCAGCAGTTCTACCGGGACAGGGAACAATGAGCAGTTCTTC
j_gene: TRBJ2-1
abundance: NA
v_gene: TRBV28
d_gene: TRBD1

CDR3aa: CASSSSRGSSYNEQFF
CDR3nt: TGTGCCAGCAGCTCTAGTAGGGGGAGCTCCTACAATGAGCAGTTCTTC
j_gene: TRBJ2-1
abundance: few
v_gene: TRBV11-2
d_gene: NA

CDR3aa: CASSPSQGEQYF
CDR3nt: TGTGCCAGCAGTCCCTCCCAGGGGGAGCAGTACTTC
j_gene: TRBJ2-7
abundance: NA
v_gene: TRBV6-6
d_gene: NA

CDR3aa: CASSYSGQGFYEQYF
CDR3nt: TGTGCCAGCAGTTACTCCGGACAGGGATTCTACGAGCAGTACTTC
j_gene: TRBJ2-7
abundance: few
v_gene: TRBV6-5
d_gene: TRBD1

CDR3aa: CASSFGTGKGNTIYF
CDR3nt: TGTGCCAGCAGCTTCGGGACAGGGAAAGGAAACACCATATATTTT
j_gene: TRBJ1-3
abundance: few
v_gene: TRBV7-2
d_gene: TRBD1

CDR3aa: CASSDPGGARETQYF
CDR3nt: TGTGCCAGCAGTGACCCGGGGGGCGCGCGCGAGACCCAGTACTTC
j_gene: TRBJ2-5
abundance: few
v_gene: TRBV2
d_gene: NA

CDR3aa: CASSPTGTSHEQYF
CDR3nt: TGTGCCAGCTCACCAACAGGGACTAGTCACGAGCAGTACTTC
j_gene: TRBJ2-7
abundance: few
v_gene: TRBV18
d_gene: TRBD2